Presented here are 30 T cell receptor beta chains from one specimen sequenced in a study of OX40 agonist ivuxolimab in advanced cancers. TCRdb's copy holds only in-frame clones and misses some; the assay was immunoSEQ multiplex PCR. The sample holds fewer than 85,000 clones; about 90% are singletons and the top ten take approximately 11%. This specimen was CD4+ or CD8+ T cells sorted from blood, taken in a trial of the OX40 agonist ivuxolimab. The receptors stem from an adult with an advanced solid tumor such as melanoma, head and neck, liver or kidney cancer.

The chain is built from TRBV5-4 and TRBJ1-5; no firm D call. This CDR3 is 18 amino acids long. Trimming removed 0 bases from V and 2 bases from J, with 18 bases in between. Germline CDR1 and CDR2: SGHNT and YYREEE (reference sequence). The CDR3 sequence: CASSLDQGLFRGNQPQHF. CDR3 DNA sequence: TGTGCCAGCAGCTTGGATCAAGGACTTTTCCGGGGCAATCAGCCCCAGCATTTT.

The CDR3 spells CASSLGPDSREAFF. The CDR3 DNA reads TGTGCCAGCAGCTTGGGGCCGGACTCCCGTGAAGCTTTCTTT. V is TRBV5-8 and J is TRBJ1-1; D is undetermined. Germline V gives CDR1 SGHTS, CDR2 YDEGEE. This CDR3 contains 14 residues. With 0 bases removed from V and 7 bases from J, the gap between germline ends came to 13 bases.

The rearrangement uses TRBV7-6 and TRBJ2-3; TRBD2 might be the D (6 bases). The germline V and J ends were trimmed by 5 bases and 1 base, with 13 bases remaining between them. Germline values: CDR1 SGHVS, CDR2 FNYEAQ. The CDR3 extends over 15 amino acids. CDR3: CASSLAPGGTDTQYF. Written as DNA, the CDR3 is TGTGCCAGCAGCCTCGCTCCGGGGGGCACAGATACGCAGTATTTT.

The genes are TRBV7-3 and TRBJ1-2; 7 nucleotides line up with TRBD1. The CDR3 has 15 amino acids. Germline V gene sequence: CDR1 SGHTA, CDR2 FQGTGA. Unmatched junction bases numbered 13, after V lost 5 bases and J lost 7 bases. The CDR3 region has the DNA TGTGCCAGCAGCGCCCAGGGGGGGGCCTCTCCTGGCTACACCTTC. Translating gives CASSAQGGASPGYTF.

CDR3 amino acids: CASSQAVGTGGSYEQYF. The CDR3 DNA is TGCGCCAGCAGCCAAGCCGTCGGGACAGGGGGTTCCTACGAGCAGTACTTC. The V and J genes are TRBV4-3 and TRBJ2-7; TRBD1 agrees at 11 bases. Germline V gene data show CDR1 as LGHNA and CDR2 as YSLEER. The CDR3 contains 17 residues. V shed 1 base and J 1 base; nucleotides not matched to a gene: 6.

V and J are TRBV7-2 and TRBJ2-5; TRBD2 is a possible D gene (6 bases). The V and J ends lost 5 bases and 5 bases respectively, with 12 bases between them. This CDR3 comprises 13 residues. From germline, CDR1 is SGHTA and CDR2 FQGNSA. The CDR3 here is CASSLWAGETQYF. As DNA, the CDR3 is TGTGCCAGCAGCCTATGGGCGGGGGAGACCCAGTACTTC.

This clone appeared once. The chain recombines TRBV5-1 with TRBJ1-2; 8 nucleotides align to TRBD1. The V gene end was trimmed by 5 bases and the J gene end by 0 bases; junction bases not matched to a gene: 12. Germline loops: CDR1 SGHRS, CDR2 YFSETQ. This CDR3 contains 17 residues. CDR3 sequence: CASSPPGQDSSNYGYTF. The CDR3 bases are TGCGCCAGCAGTCCTCCGGGACAGGATTCTTCTAACTATGGCTACACCTTC.

This rearrangement joins TRBV27 to TRBJ2-7; maybe TRBD1 (5 bases). This CDR3 comprises 16 residues. The V and J ends lost 3 bases and 1 base respectively, with 16 bases between them. Per the germline V gene, CDR1 is MNHEY and CDR2 is SMNVEV (reference sequence). The CDR3 sequence: CASSFSAGKVSYEQYF. The CDR3 DNA follows: TGTGCCAGCAGTTTCTCGGCAGGGAAGGTGTCCTACGAGCAGTACTTC.

The CDR3 DNA is TGTGCCAGCGAACTAGCGGGGGTCTACGAGCAGTACTTC. This codes for CASELAGVYEQYF. The V call is TRBV5-6, the J call TRBJ2-7; 11 bases fit TRBD2. The CDR3 spans 13 residues. The V and J ends lost 7 bases and 3 bases, in that order; junction bases with no gene match: 3. Germline lookup yields CDR1 SGHDT and CDR2 YYEEEE.

The sample holds a few counts of this clone. This rearrangement joins TRBV4-3 to TRBJ1-2; weak D call: TRBD1 (6 bases). The V and J ends lost 4 bases and 9 bases respectively, with 21 bases between them. The germline CDR1 and CDR2 sequences are LGHNA and YSLEER. CDR3 length: 15 amino acids. In DNA form, the CDR3 reads TGCGCCAGCAGCCCCGAACAGGGAGAAGGGCTTCGCTACACCTTC. Protein product: CASSPEQGEGLRYTF.

In this sample, this clone turned up many times. This chain links TRBV19 with TRBJ1-5; D is possibly TRBD1 (6 bases). The CDR3 has 13 amino acids. CDR1 is LNHDA, CDR2 SQIVND, per germline (reference sequence). Trimming cost V 10 bases and J 5 bases, with 15 bases left between them. The DNA for the CDR3 is TGTGCCACCCGAAGGGGGATGGATCAGCCCCAGCATTTT. Amino acids: CATRRGMDQPQHF. Variable domain in full (rest from reference TRBV19 and TRBJ1-5): DGGITQSPKYLFRKEGQNVTLSCEQNLNHDAMYWYRQDPGQGLRLIYYSQIVNDFQKGDIAEGYSVSREKKESFPLTVTSAQKNPTAFYLCATRRGMDQPQHFGDGTRLSIL.

The gene calls are TRBV2 and TRBJ2-3; TRBD2 matches at 12 bases. This CDR3 is 16 amino acids long. Germline trimming cut 3 bases from V and 4 bases from J; bases unmatched to any gene: 5. CDR1 and CDR2 from the germline V gene are SNHLY and FYNNEI. The CDR3: CASSEASGGAADTQYF. DNA of the CDR3: TGTGCCAGCAGTGAGGCTAGCGGGGGGGCTGCAGATACGCAGTATTTT.

The chain combines TRBV2 with TRBJ2-3; D is perhaps TRBD1 (5 bases). The CDR3 runs 16 residues. Germline values: CDR1 SNHLY, CDR2 FYNNEI. V lost 9 bases and J lost 6, with 25 bases in between. This chain's CDR3 is CARGLGSGAVRDTQYF. DNA of the CDR3: TGTGCCAGGGGGCTAGGTTCGGGCGCCGTAAGGGATACGCAGTATTTT. Together with reference TRBV2 and TRBJ2-3, the CDR3 gives the full variable domain: EPEVTQTPSHQVTQMGQEVILRCVPISNHLYFYWYRQILGQKVEFLVSFYNNEISEKSEIFDDQFSVERPDGSNFTLKIRSTKLEDSAMYFCARGLGSGAVRDTQYFGPGTRLTVL.

The rearrangement joins TRBV5-8 to TRBJ1-2; no firm D call. Germline V gene sequence: CDR1 SGHTS, CDR2 YDEGEE. This CDR3 has 12 amino acids. The V end was cut by 6 bases, the J end by 10 bases, with 16 bases between. The DNA of the CDR3 is TGTGCCAGCACTTTCGGGGTTCCCGCCTACACCTTC. Encoded protein: CASTFGVPAYTF. The complete variable domain, with remaining parts taken from reference TRBV5-8 and TRBJ1-2, reads EAGVTQSPTHLIKTRGQQATLRCSPISGHTSVYWYQQALGLGLQFLLWYDEGEERNRGNFPPRFSGRQFPNYSSELNVNALELEDSALYLCASTFGVPAYTFGSGTRLTVV.

This rearrangement joins TRBV29-1 to TRBJ2-7; 7 nucleotides align to TRBD1. J was trimmed by 5 bases and V by 6 bases; bases with no gene match: 10. Germline V gene lookup returns CDR1 SQVTM and CDR2 ANQGSEA. The CDR3 has 13 residues. CDR3 nucleotide sequence: TGCAGCGTCCGAACGGGACAGCCCCACGAGCAGTACTTC. Its translation: CSVRTGQPHEQYF.

The chain uses TRBV5-6 and TRBJ2-7, with a tentative D call TRBD2 (6 bases). The length of the CDR3 is 13 residues. In germline, CDR1 is SGHDT, CDR2 YYEEEE. Trimming pared 4 bases from V and 5 bases from J, leaving 13 bases between. The CDR3 DNA follows: TGTGCCAGCAGCCTGGGACTGCTAGACGAGCAGTACTTC. It is translated as CASSLGLLDEQYF.

The V gene is TRBV18, the J gene TRBJ2-7, with D perhaps matching TRBD1 (5 bases). This CDR3 is 13 amino acids long. The germline V gene encodes CDR1 KGHSH and CDR2 LQKENI. V was cut by 5 bases and J by 5 bases, with 13 bases left in between. This CDR3 is CASSTTVPDEQYF. In DNA, the CDR3 is TGTGCCAGCTCAACGACAGTTCCGGACGAGCAGTACTTC.

The chain joins TRBV27 to TRBJ1-5; a possible D gene is TRBD1 (6 bases). Trimming stripped 9 bases from V and 3 bases from J, with 21 bases between. Germline CDR1 MNHEY, CDR2 SMNVEV (reference sequence). CDR3 length: 16 residues. The CDR3 nucleotides are TGTGCCAGGGTGAACCACAGGGAAGGGGTCAATCAGCCCCAGCATTTT. Its translation is CARVNHREGVNQPQHF.

The J gene is TRBJ2-7, the V gene TRBV27; no firm D call. CDR1 MNHEY and CDR2 SMNVEV come from the germline V gene (reference sequence). Trimming stripped 4 bases from V and 7 bases from J, with 8 bases between. The CDR3 runs 11 residues. The CDR3 DNA sequence: TGTGCCAGCAGTTCCGTCTTTGAGCAGTACTTC. The encoded protein is CASSSVFEQYF.

V usage is TRBV27 and J usage is TRBJ2-3; 8 nucleotides match TRBD1. The J segment lost 9 bases and the V segment lost 5 bases, leaving 1 base of the junction unmatched. The CDR3 has 11 amino acids. The germline V gene has CDR1 MNHEY and CDR2 SMNVEV (reference sequence). The CDR3 bases are TGTGCCAGCAGTGCAGGGGGCACGCAGTATTTT. Encoded protein: CASSAGGTQYF.

V and J are TRBV5-1 and TRBJ1-1; 9 bases line up with TRBD1. The CDR3 loop spans 15 amino acids. J lost 3 bases, V lost 1 base, and 4 bases had no gene match. CDR1 and CDR2 from the germline V gene are SGHRS and YFSETQ. In nucleotides, the CDR3 is TGCGCCAGCAGCTTGTACAGGGGGCAATACACTGAAGCTTTCTTT. It encodes CASSLYRGQYTEAFF.

This rearrangement joins TRBV19 to TRBJ2-7, with D perhaps TRBD1 or TRBD2 (7 bases each). Germline V gene data show CDR1 as LNHDA and CDR2 as SQIVND (reference sequence). V was pared by 1 base and J by 0 bases, with 13 bases between. The CDR3 runs 16 residues. The chain's CDR3 is CASSIGGGQLSYEQYF. For the CDR3, the DNA is TGTGCCAGTAGTATAGGCGGGGGACAGCTCTCCTACGAGCAGTACTTC.

A word on this clone: One junction end does not reproduce the germline sequence, and a read error may be involved. The rearrangement links TRBV5-1 to TRBJ2-5, with D perhaps matching TRBD1 (6 bases). The CDR3 contains 16 residues. Germline-derived CDR1 and CDR2 are SGHRS and YFSETQ. CDR3 DNA: TGCGCCAGCAGCGGGATACCGGACAGCCTAAGAGAGGCCCAGTACTTC. Translation: CASSGIPDSLREAQYF. The variable domain in full, with the rest retrieved from reference TRBV5-1 and TRBJ2-5, is KAGVTQTPRYLIKTRGQQVTLSCSPISGHRSVSWYQQTPGQGLQFLFEYFSETQRNKGNFPGRFSGRQFSNSRSEMNVSTLELGDSALYLCASSGIPDSLREAQYFGPGTRLLVL.

The chain links TRBV5-6 to TRBJ2-1, with 9 bases that match TRBD1. From germline, CDR1 is SGHDT and CDR2 YYEEEE. V shed 4 bases and J 6 bases; nucleotides not matched to a gene: 8. This CDR3 is built from 15 residues. The CDR3 sequence is CASSNRDREANEQFF. The DNA of the CDR3 is TGTGCCAGCAGCAACCGGGACAGGGAGGCCAATGAGCAGTTCTTC. Based on the CDR3 plus reference TRBV5-6 and TRBJ2-1, the full variable domain is DAGVTQSPTHLIKTRGQQVTLRCSPKSGHDTVSWYQQALGQGPQFIFQYYEEEERQRGNFPDRFSGHQFPNYSSELNVNALLLGDSALYLCASSNRDREANEQFFGPGTRLTVL.

This chain links TRBV14 with TRBJ1-2, with D tentatively TRBD1 (6 bases). CDR1 and CDR2 (germline): SGHDN, FVKESK. This CDR3 spans 17 amino acids. Trimming removed 1 base from V and 4 bases from J, with 19 bases in between. This chain's CDR3 is CASSQVRQEGIGYGYTF. The DNA of the CDR3 is TGTGCCAGCAGCCAAGTCCGACAGGAGGGGATTGGCTATGGCTACACCTTC.

This rearrangement joins TRBV27 to TRBJ2-1; 9 bases match TRBD1. The CDR3 runs 17 residues. In germline, CDR1 is MNHEY, CDR2 SMNVEV (reference sequence). V gave up 5 bases and J gave up 4 bases; unmatched junction bases: 12. DNA for the CDR3: TGTGCCAGCAGTATTTCCCATACAGGGGGCGGTTACAATGAGCAGTTCTTC. It encodes CASSISHTGGGYNEQFF.

The chain employs TRBV7-9 and TRBJ2-5; D may correspond to TRBD1 or TRBD2 (5 bases each). CDR1 SEHNR and CDR2 FQNEAQ come from the germline V gene (reference sequence). CDR3 length: 14 residues. Trimming cost V 0 bases and J 5 bases, with 10 bases left between them. The CDR3 DNA follows: TGTGCCAGCAGCTTAGCAGGGACCAGGGAGACCCAGTACTTC. Encoded protein: CASSLAGTRETQYF.

The chain recombines TRBV4-1 with TRBJ1-3; TRBD1 agrees at 7 bases. The J segment lost 1 base and the V segment lost 2 bases, leaving 5 bases of the junction unmatched. Germline V CDR1 and CDR2: MGHRA, YSYEKL. This CDR3 comprises 16 residues. In DNA, the CDR3 is TGCGCCAGCAGCCAACCTAACAGGGGTTCTGGAAACACCATATATTTT. It yields the protein CASSQPNRGSGNTIYF.

The chain joins TRBV6-5 to TRBJ2-2; TRBD1 matches at 7 bases. Per germline, CDR1 MNHEY and CDR2 SVGAGI. The J segment lost 4 bases and the V segment lost 2 bases, leaving 4 bases of the junction unmatched. The CDR3 consists of 15 residues. The CDR3 reads CASSYRGLGTGELFF. CDR3 nucleotide sequence: TGTGCCAGCAGTTACAGGGGGCTTGGCACCGGGGAGCTGTTTTTT.

V gene TRBV2 combines with J gene TRBJ1-6; 7 bases map to TRBD1. J was trimmed by 1 base and V by 6 bases; bases with no gene match: 9. Germline lookup yields CDR1 SNHLY and CDR2 FYNNEI. The CDR3 length is 17 residues. CDR3 protein: CASRGLTGLSYNSPLHF. CDR3 coding DNA: TGTGCCAGCAGGGGACTGACAGGGTTGTCCTATAATTCACCCCTCCACTTT.